Each of the 14 T cell receptor beta chains below was sequenced from the same sample in a study of response to subunit inactivated influenza vaccine. TCRdb reprocessed the RT-PCR reads with MiXCR, giving one entry per CDR3 protein. Of more than 400,000 distinct CDR3 sequences listed, approximately 11% were seen once; the top ten hold approximately 12%. The sample was PBMCs from blood, taken about 40 days after vaccination. These receptors all come from a man aged 45 to 65 who received an inactivated influenza vaccine.

This clonotype was detected only a few times. The rearrangement links TRBV5-1 to TRBJ2-7, with 10 bases identical to TRBD2. CDR1 and CDR2 (germline): SGHRS, YFSETQ. V lost 4 bases, J lost 0 bases, and 7 bases stayed unmatched. The CDR3 runs 16 residues. The CDR3 coding sequence is TGCGCCAGCAGCAAAACCGGGACTAGCGACTCCTACGAGCAGTACTTC. This translates into CASSKTGTSDSYEQYF. The full variable domain, with the rest looked up from reference TRBV5-1 and TRBJ2-7, is KAGVTQTPRYLIKTRGQQVTLSCSPISGHRSVSWYQQTPGQGLQFLFEYFSETQRNKGNFPGRFSGRQFSNSRSEMNVSTLELGDSALYLCASSKTGTSDSYEQYFGPGTRLTVT.

The chain combines TRBV20-1 with TRBJ2-7; D not certain. Trimming removed 3 bases from V and 7 bases from J, with 10 bases in between. The CDR3 spans 11 residues. Germline V gene data show CDR1 as DFQATT and CDR2 as SNEGSKA (reference sequence). The CDR3 nucleotides are TGCAGTGCTAGGACTGCATGGGAGCAGTACTTC. Translating it yields CSARTAWEQYF.

This clonotype has just a few counts. The chain links TRBV10-2 to TRBJ2-6; 8 bases map to TRBD1. The CDR3 contains 18 residues. V trimming: 4 bases; J trimming: 0 bases; junction bases outside the gene matches: 8. Per the germline V gene, CDR1 is WSHSY and CDR2 is SAAADI. In nucleotides, the CDR3 is TGCGCCAGCAGTGTTAGGGGACAGGCGATCTCTGGGGCCAACGTCCTGACTTTC. Its translation: CASSVRGQAISGANVLTF.

This chain links TRBV25-1 with TRBJ2-7, with TRBD1 as a possible D gene (6 bases). Looked up from germline, CDR1 is MGHDK and CDR2 is SYGVNS. The CDR3 has 15 amino acids. The V end lost 6 bases, the J end lost 7 bases, and 22 bases lay between the germline ends. The CDR3 sequence is CASRGPGTTEWEQYF. CDR3 nucleotides: TGTGCCAGCAGAGGCCCCGGGACAACAGAATGGGAGCAGTACTTC.

This clonotype was counted between two and nine times. The chain is built from TRBV7-2 and TRBJ2-3; TRBD2 is a possible D gene (5 bases). The CDR3 length is 16 residues. Trimming removed 2 bases from V and 2 bases from J, with 14 bases in between. Germline V gives CDR1 SGHTA, CDR2 FQGNSA. CDR3 sequence (DNA): TGTGCCAGCAGCTTACGAGGGTATCGCTTCACAGATACGCAGTATTTT. Its protein is CASSLRGYRFTDTQYF.

This clonotype was detected a few times. The J gene is TRBJ2-6, the V gene TRBV29-1; no definite D call. Between the trimmed V and J ends, which lost 4 bases and 4 bases, there was a span of 11 bases. The CDR3 contains 14 residues. CDR1 SQVTM and CDR2 ANQGSEA come from the germline V gene. CDR3 protein: CSVAKVDGANVLTF. DNA of the CDR3: TGCAGCGTTGCGAAGGTGGACGGGGCCAACGTCCTGACTTTC.

A note on this clonotype: One junction end disagrees with the germline gene, perhaps due to a read error. V and J are TRBV7-7 and TRBJ2-7; no clear D gene. In germline, CDR1 is SSHAT, CDR2 FNYEAQ (reference sequence). The CDR3 spans 10 residues. This CDR3 reads CASSWGEQYF. Written as DNA, the CDR3 is TGTGCTAGCAGCTGGGGCGAGCAGTACTTC.

This clonotype was seen more than once but under ten times. V gene TRBV5-1 combines with J gene TRBJ2-7; weak D call: TRBD2 (6 bases). The germline V gene encodes CDR1 SGHRS and CDR2 YFSETQ. The CDR3 length is 14 residues. V was cut by 4 bases and J by 3 bases, with 14 bases left in between. CDR3 protein: CASSPTSPHYEQYF. CDR3 coding DNA: TGCGCCAGCAGCCCTACTAGCCCCCACTACGAGCAGTACTTC.

V gene TRBV5-1 combines with J gene TRBJ1-1, with TRBD1 as a possible D gene (5 bases). The V end was cut by 5 bases, the J end by 6 bases, with 17 bases between. Looked up from germline, CDR1 is SGHRS and CDR2 is YFSETQ. The CDR3 length is 14 residues. In DNA form, the CDR3 reads TGCGCCAGCAGGGACACTGGAACACTGTCTGAAGCTTTCTTT. Its translation: CASRDTGTLSEAFF. Looking up the rest from reference TRBV5-1 and TRBJ1-1 gives the full variable domain: KAGVTQTPRYLIKTRGQQVTLSCSPISGHRSVSWYQQTPGQGLQFLFEYFSETQRNKGNFPGRFSGRQFSNSRSEMNVSTLELGDSALYLCASRDTGTLSEAFFGQGTRLTVV.

V is TRBV7-8 and J is TRBJ2-1; D is perhaps TRBD1 or TRBD2 (6 bases each). The CDR3 runs to 15 residues. Germline V gene sequence: CDR1 SGHVS, CDR2 FQNEAQ. The V end lost 6 bases, the J end lost 0 bases, and 12 bases lay between the germline ends. The CDR3 nucleotides are TGTGCCAGCAGGACGGGGGCCAGCTCCTACAATGAGCAGTTCTTC. Amino acids: CASRTGASSYNEQFF.

V usage is TRBV15 and J usage is TRBJ1-3, with a weak D call TRBD1 (6 bases). Germline assignment: CDR1 LNHNV and CDR2 YYDKDF (reference sequence). The CDR3 is 14 amino acids. V dropped 3 bases and J dropped 6 bases, with 12 bases sitting between them. DNA for the CDR3: TGTGCCACCAGCAGGGACAGCGTGGCAAACACCATATATTTT. Residues: CATSRDSVANTIYF.

Many counts were recorded for this clonotype. This CDR3 is CASSRDINQPQHF. The CDR3 DNA reads TGCGCCAGCAGCAGGGACATAAATCAGCCCCAGCATTTT. This chain links TRBV5-1 with TRBJ1-5, with TRBD1 as a possible D gene (6 bases). CDR3 length: 13 amino acids. Germline CDR1 SGHRS, CDR2 YFSETQ. V was pared by 4 bases and J by 4 bases, with 9 bases between. Full variable domain (missing parts from reference TRBV5-1 and TRBJ1-5): KAGVTQTPRYLIKTRGQQVTLSCSPISGHRSVSWYQQTPGQGLQFLFEYFSETQRNKGNFPGRFSGRQFSNSRSEMNVSTLELGDSALYLCASSRDINQPQHFGDGTRLSIL.

The chain employs TRBV7-9 and TRBJ1-1; the D is unclear. Germline V gene sequence: CDR1 SEHNR, CDR2 FQNEAQ (reference sequence). The CDR3 is 17 amino acids. The V and J ends lost 1 base and 0 bases respectively, with 15 bases between them. CDR3 protein: CASSLGAGFVLNTEAFF. The CDR3 nucleotides are TGTGCCAGCAGCTTAGGGGCTGGCTTCGTACTGAACACTGAAGCTTTCTTT.

This chain joins TRBV5-5 and TRBJ2-1; 8 nucleotides line up with TRBD1. The CDR3 extends over 15 amino acids. The V and J ends lost 4 bases and 4 bases, in that order; junction bases with no gene match: 7. Per germline, CDR1 SGHKS and CDR2 YYEKEE (reference sequence). Here the CDR3 reads CASSIRQGQYNEQFF. The CDR3 DNA is TGTGCCAGCAGCATTAGACAGGGGCAATACAATGAGCAGTTCTTC.